These T cell receptor beta chains were read from a single sample in a study of technical replicates of blood from a handful of donors. Libraries were prepared by immunoSEQ multiplex PCR; TCRdb keeps only in-frame clonotypes and omits some of them. The sample includes about 84,000 clones, just over 90% of them seen just once. Sequences were obtained from T cells isolated from PBMCs. Receptors were obtained from a human donor in good health. The CDR3 runs from the conserved cysteine through the conserved F or W. The order of the fields is V gene, J gene, clone size, D gene, CDR3 protein, CDR3 DNA. A D gene is named only where the DNA matches it firmly. Size values are once, few and many counts, or a class for expanded clones, and some rows have none.

TRBV6-5,TRBJ2-7,.,.,CASSLGGREQYF,TGTGCCAGCAGCCTTGGAGGGCGTGAGCAGTACTTC
TRBV5-6,TRBJ2-2,once,.,CASSLRGRYGELFF,TGTGCCAGCAGCTTGCGTGGGAGGTACGGGGAGCTGTTTTTT
TRBV10-3,TRBJ1-2,.,TRBD1,CAISEADRGQYNYGYTF,TGTGCCATCAGTGAGGCGGACAGGGGGCAATACAACTATGGCTACACCTTC
TRBV16,TRBJ1-4,.,.,CASSQSRQGLEKLFF,TGTGCCAGCAGCCAATCGCGGCAGGGGCTTGAAAAACTGTTTTTT
TRBV30,TRBJ2-1,.,.,CAWIFQKKQFF,TGTGCCTGGATTTTTCAGAAAAAGCAGTTCTTC
TRBV5-5,TRBJ1-1,.,.,CASTNRVMNTEAFF,TGTGCCAGCACCAACAGGGTAATGAACACTGAAGCTTTCTTT
TRBV10-3,TRBJ1-2,.,TRBD1,CAINVGDSFYGYTF,TGTGCCATCAATGTTGGGGACAGTTTCTATGGCTACACCTTC
TRBV27,TRBJ1-3,once,.,CASSSKWPGTGNTIYF,TGTGCCAGCAGTTCTAAATGGCCGGGTACTGGAAACACCATATATTTT
TRBV2,TRBJ1-2,.,.,CASKRRQAYGYTF,TGTGCCAGTAAGAGAAGACAGGCCTATGGCTACACCTTC
TRBV6-5,TRBJ1-1,.,.,CASSPYSGVITEAFF,TGTGCCAGCAGCCCCTATTCAGGGGTTATCACTGAAGCTTTCTTT
TRBV12-5,TRBJ1-1,.,.,CASGPGNTLANTEAFF,TGTGCTAGTGGTCCCGGTAACACCCTAGCCAACACTGAAGCTTTCTTT
TRBV5-1,TRBJ2-1,.,TRBD1,CASGTGGSYNEQFF,TGCGCCAGTGGAACAGGGGGTTCCTACAATGAGCAGTTCTTC
TRBV9,TRBJ2-5,once,TRBD2,CASSVASTSGRVKQETQYF,TGTGCCAGCAGCGTAGCTAGTACTAGCGGGAGGGTGAAGCAAGAGACCCAGTACTTC
TRBV18,TRBJ2-7,.,TRBD1,CASSKGQQIYEQYF,TGTGCCAGCTCTAAGGGACAGCAGATCTACGAGCAGTACTTC
TRBV5-1,TRBJ2-5,.,TRBD2,CASTSGRGGETQYF,TGCGCCAGCACCAGCGGGAGGGGGGGAGAGACCCAGTACTTC
TRBV5-4,TRBJ2-5,.,TRBD2,CASSLVLAGGATQYF,TGTGCCAGCAGCTTGGTACTAGCGGGAGGCGCGACCCAGTACTTC
TRBV5-1,TRBJ1-1,.,.,CASSVELLNTEAFF,TGCGCCAGCAGCGTAGAGCTATTGAACACTGAAGCTTTCTTT
TRBV28,TRBJ1-1,.,.,CASSLGAPEAFF,TGTGCCAGCAGTTTAGGAGCCCCTGAAGCTTTCTTT
TRBV4-1,TRBJ1-5,.,.,CASSQDRTQLNQPQHF,TGCGCCAGCAGCCAAGATAGAACACAGCTCAATCAGCCCCAGCATTTT
TRBV9,TRBJ2-7,.,TRBD2,CASSVLGGGMKYF,TGTGCCAGCAGCGTACTGGGGGGGGGAATGAAGTACTTC
TRBV13,TRBJ2-1,once,.,CASSDVLSSNEQFF,TGTGCCAGCAGCGATGTATTATCCAGTAATGAGCAGTTCTTC
TRBV2,TRBJ1-1,.,.,CASSGRGRMNTEAFF,TGTGCCAGCAGTGGCCGAGGTAGGATGAACACTGAAGCTTTCTTT
TRBV2,TRBJ2-7,.,TRBD2,CASREQGPGGEQYF,TGTGCCAGCAGGGAGCAGGGCCCGGGGGGCGAGCAGTACTTC
TRBV7-8,TRBJ1-1,once,.,CASSPESARAFF,TGTGCCAGCAGCCCCGAATCTGCTCGGGCTTTCTTT
TRBV4-1,TRBJ2-2,few,TRBD2,CASSQGGLAGVGTGELFF,TGCGCCAGCAGCCAAGGAGGCCTAGCGGGAGTTGGAACCGGGGAGCTGTTTTTT
TRBV28,TRBJ2-7,.,TRBD1,CASSSPTGMGFGQYF,TGTGCCAGCAGTTCCCCGACAGGGATGGGATTCGGGCAGTACTTC
TRBV6-4,TRBJ2-6,.,TRBD2,CASRGRGVGANVLTF,TGTGCCAGCAGAGGACGGGGGGTTGGGGCCAACGTCCTGACTTTC
TRBV5-6,TRBJ1-2,.,.,CASSLGGGANYGYTF,TGTGCCAGCAGCTTGGGAGGGGGAGCTAACTATGGCTACACCTTC
TRBV25-1,TRBJ1-2,once,.,CASSEYMIGGDNYGYTF,TGTGCCAGCAGTGAATATATGATCGGGGGGGATAACTATGGCTACACCTTC
TRBV4-1,TRBJ2-1,once,.,CASSQVGPPQDNEQFF,TGCGCCAGCAGCCAAGTCGGTCCTCCCCAAGACAATGAGCAGTTCTTC
TRBV7-8,TRBJ1-1,.,.,CASSLRRVMNTEAFF,TGTGCCAGCAGCTTGAGGAGAGTCATGAACACTGAAGCTTTCTTT
TRBV6-1,TRBJ1-1,.,TRBD1,CASGIRGLMNTEAFF,TGTGCCAGCGGTATAAGGGGGCTCATGAACACTGAAGCTTTCTTT
TRBV10-2,TRBJ1-1,.,.,CASSEYRGTEAFF,TGCGCCAGCAGTGAGTACCGAGGTACTGAAGCTTTCTTT
TRBV11-2,TRBJ2-3,.,.,CASSSVRGPSDTQYF,TGTGCCAGCAGCTCCGTCAGGGGCCCTTCGGATACGCAGTATTTT
TRBV27,TRBJ2-1,.,TRBD1,CASKTDFFRDRDLDEQFF,TGTGCCAGCAAAACGGATTTCTTTCGGGACAGGGATCTGGATGAGCAGTTCTTC
TRBV30,TRBJ2-3,once,TRBD1,CAWSRTGGATDTQYF,TGTGCCTGGAGCAGGACAGGGGGCGCGACAGATACGCAGTATTTT
TRBV5-5,TRBJ2-1,.,TRBD1,CASSRTGTGKFF,TGTGCCAGCAGCCGGACAGGGACAGGGAAGTTCTTC
TRBV28,TRBJ1-5,.,.,CASSSGNQPQHF,TGTGCCAGCAGTTCGGGGAATCAGCCCCAGCATTTT
TRBV29-1,TRBJ2-3,.,TRBD1,CSVDRTGRGTDTQYF,TGCAGCGTAGACCGGACAGGTCGGGGCACAGATACGCAGTATTTT
TRBV27,TRBJ1-1,.,.,CASSLSATGNTEAFF,TGTGCCAGCAGTTTATCTGCGACAGGAAACACTGAAGCTTTCTTT
TRBV5-6,TRBJ2-1,.,TRBD1,CASSLDRGDYNEQFF,TGTGCCAGCAGCCTGGACAGGGGTGACTACAATGAGCAGTTCTTC
TRBV28,TRBJ1-5,.,TRBD1,CASRQGTVGNQPQHF,TGTGCCAGCCGTCAAGGGACAGTAGGGAATCAGCCCCAGCATTTT
TRBV19,TRBJ2-2,.,.,CASTPGFKTGELFF,TGTGCCAGTACCCCAGGATTCAAGACCGGGGAGCTGTTTTTT
TRBV11-2,TRBJ2-7,few,TRBD1,CASSLAATGYEQYF,TGTGCCAGCAGCTTAGCAGCGACAGGGTACGAGCAGTACTTC